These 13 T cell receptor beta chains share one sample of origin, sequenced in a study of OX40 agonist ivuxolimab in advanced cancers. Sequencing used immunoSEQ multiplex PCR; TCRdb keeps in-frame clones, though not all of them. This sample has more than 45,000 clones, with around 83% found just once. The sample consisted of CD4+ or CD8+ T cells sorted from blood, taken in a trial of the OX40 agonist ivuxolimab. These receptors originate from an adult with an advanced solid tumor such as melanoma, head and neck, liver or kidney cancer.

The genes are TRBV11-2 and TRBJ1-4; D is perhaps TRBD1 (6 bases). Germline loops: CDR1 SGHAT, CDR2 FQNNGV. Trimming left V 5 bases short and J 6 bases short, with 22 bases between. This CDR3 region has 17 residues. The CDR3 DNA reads TGTGCCAGCAGCCGGGGGCTCACAGGGTTATTCGATGAAAAACTGTTTTTT. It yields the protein CASSRGLTGLFDEKLFF.

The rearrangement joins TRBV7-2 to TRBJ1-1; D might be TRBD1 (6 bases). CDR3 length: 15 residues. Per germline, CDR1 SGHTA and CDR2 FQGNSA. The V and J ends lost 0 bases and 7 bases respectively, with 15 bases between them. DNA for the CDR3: TGTGCCAGCAGCTTAGCGCGAGGACAGTCCGGTGAAGCTTTCTTT. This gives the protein CASSLARGQSGEAFF. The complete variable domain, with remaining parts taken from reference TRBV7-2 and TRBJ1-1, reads GAGVSQSPSNKVTEKGKDVELRCDPISGHTALYWYRQSLGQGLEFLIYFQGNSAPDKSGLPSDRFSAERTGGSVSTLTIQRTQQEDSAVYLCASSLARGQSGEAFFGQGTRLTVV.

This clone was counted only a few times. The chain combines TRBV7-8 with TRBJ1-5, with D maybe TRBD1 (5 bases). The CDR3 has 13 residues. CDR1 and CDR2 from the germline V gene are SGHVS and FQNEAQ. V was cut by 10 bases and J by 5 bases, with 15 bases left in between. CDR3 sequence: CAIAGRRDQPQHF. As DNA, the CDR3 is TGTGCCATTGCGGGACGAAGAGATCAGCCCCAGCATTTT.

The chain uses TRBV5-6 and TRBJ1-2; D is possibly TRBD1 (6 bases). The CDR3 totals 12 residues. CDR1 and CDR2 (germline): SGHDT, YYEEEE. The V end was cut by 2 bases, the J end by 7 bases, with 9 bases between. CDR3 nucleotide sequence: TGTGCCAGCAGCTTTCAGGGGCCTGGCTACACCTTC. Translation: CASSFQGPGYTF.

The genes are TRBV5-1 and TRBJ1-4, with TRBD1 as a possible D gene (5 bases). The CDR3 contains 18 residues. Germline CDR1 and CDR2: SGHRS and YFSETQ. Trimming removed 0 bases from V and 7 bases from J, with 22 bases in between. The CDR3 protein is CASSLASGTANYSEKLFF. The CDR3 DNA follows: TGCGCCAGCAGCTTGGCTTCCGGGACGGCGAATTATAGTGAAAAACTGTTTTTT. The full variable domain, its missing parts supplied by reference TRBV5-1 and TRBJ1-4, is KAGVTQTPRYLIKTRGQQVTLSCSPISGHRSVSWYQQTPGQGLQFLFEYFSETQRNKGNFPGRFSGRQFSNSRSEMNVSTLELGDSALYLCASSLASGTANYSEKLFFGSGTQLSVL.

The CDR3, as DNA: TGTGCCAGCAGCTTAAGAGGGCTGGGCTACACCTTC. Protein: CASSLRGLGYTF. The chain has TRBV7-9 and TRBJ1-2; D is ambiguous. The CDR3 consists of 12 residues. Trimming left V 2 bases short and J 8 bases short, with 9 bases between. Germline V gives CDR1 SEHNR, CDR2 FQNEAQ (reference sequence).

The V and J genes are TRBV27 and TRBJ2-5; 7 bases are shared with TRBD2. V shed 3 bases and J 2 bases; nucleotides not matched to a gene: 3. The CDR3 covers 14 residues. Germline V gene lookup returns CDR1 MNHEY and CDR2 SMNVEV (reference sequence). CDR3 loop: CASSLGGRQETQYF. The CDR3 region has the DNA TGTGCCAGCAGTTTGGGAGGGAGACAAGAGACCCAGTACTTC.

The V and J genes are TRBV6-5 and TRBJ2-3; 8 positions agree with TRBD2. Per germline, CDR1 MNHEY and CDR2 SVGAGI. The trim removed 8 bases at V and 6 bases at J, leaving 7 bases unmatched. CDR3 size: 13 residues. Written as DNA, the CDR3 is TGTGCCAGCTCCAGGCGGGGGGATGATACGCAGTATTTT. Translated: CASSRRGDDTQYF.

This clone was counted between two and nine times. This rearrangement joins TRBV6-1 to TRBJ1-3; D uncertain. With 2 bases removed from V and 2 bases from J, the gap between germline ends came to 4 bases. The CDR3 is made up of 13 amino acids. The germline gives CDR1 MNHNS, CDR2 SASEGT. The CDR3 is CASSEMAGNTIYF. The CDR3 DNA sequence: TGTGCCAGCAGTGAAATGGCTGGAAACACCATATATTTT.

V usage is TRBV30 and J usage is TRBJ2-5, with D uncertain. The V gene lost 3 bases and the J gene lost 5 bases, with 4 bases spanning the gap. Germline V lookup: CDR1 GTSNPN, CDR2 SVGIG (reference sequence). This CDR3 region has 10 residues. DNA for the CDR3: TGTGCCTGGAGGGGCGAGACCCAGTACTTC. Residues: CAWRGETQYF.

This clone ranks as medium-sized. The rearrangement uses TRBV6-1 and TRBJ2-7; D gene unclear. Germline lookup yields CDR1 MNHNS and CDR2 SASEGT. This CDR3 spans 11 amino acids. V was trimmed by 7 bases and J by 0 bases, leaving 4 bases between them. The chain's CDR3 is CASITSYEQYF. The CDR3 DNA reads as TGTGCCAGCATTACCTCCTACGAGCAGTACTTC.

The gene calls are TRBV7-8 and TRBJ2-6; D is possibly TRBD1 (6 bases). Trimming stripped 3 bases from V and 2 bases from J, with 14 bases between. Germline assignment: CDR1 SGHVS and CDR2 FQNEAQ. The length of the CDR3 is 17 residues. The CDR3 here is CASSLGRGFPGANVLTF. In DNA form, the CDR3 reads TGTGCCAGCAGCTTGGGCAGGGGATTTCCTGGGGCCAACGTCCTGACTTTC.

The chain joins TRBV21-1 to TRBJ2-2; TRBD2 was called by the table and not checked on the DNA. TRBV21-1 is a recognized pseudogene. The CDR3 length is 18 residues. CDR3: CASSKAGRGRENTGELFF. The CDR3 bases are TGTGCCAGCAGCAAAGCGGGGAGAGGAAGGGAAAACACCGGGGAGCTGTTTTTT.